This entry features one T cell receptor beta chain sequence. This specimen comes from a study of blood T cell repertoires in COVID-19. Clones were read by immunoSEQ multiplex PCR, and TCRdb kept only the in-frame ones, dropping some. Here the sample spans around 150,000 clones, roughly nine tenths being singletons. The CDR3 loop spans 13 amino acids. Germline V gene lookup returns CDR1 MNHEY and CDR2 SMNVEV (reference sequence). V gave up 3 bases and J gave up 6 bases; unmatched junction bases: 5. The gene calls are TRBV27 and TRBJ2-7, with 7 bases matching TRBD1. This TCR derives from a woman aged 55-70 years with active or convalescent COVID-19. The sample was peripheral blood. The CDR3 spells CASSFLGTAEQYF. CDR3 DNA sequence: TGTGCCAGCAGTTTCCTTGGGACAGCCGAGCAGTACTTC.